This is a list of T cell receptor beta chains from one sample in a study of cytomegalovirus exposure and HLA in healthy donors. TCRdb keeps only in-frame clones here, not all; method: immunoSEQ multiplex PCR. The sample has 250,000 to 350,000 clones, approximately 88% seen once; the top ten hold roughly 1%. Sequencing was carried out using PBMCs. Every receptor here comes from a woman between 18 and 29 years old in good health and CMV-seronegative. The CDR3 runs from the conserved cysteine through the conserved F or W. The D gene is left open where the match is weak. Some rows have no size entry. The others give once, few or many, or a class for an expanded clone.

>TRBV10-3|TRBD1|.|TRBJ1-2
CAIRPDRGGGYTF
TGTGCCATCAGACCCGACAGGGGCGGGGGCTACACCTTC
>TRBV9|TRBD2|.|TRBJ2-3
CASSVGTSGIRDTQYF
TGTGCCAGCAGCGTAGGGACTAGCGGGATTCGAGATACGCAGTATTTT
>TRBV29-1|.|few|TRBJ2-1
CSSQTGSSYNEQFF
TGCAGCAGCCAGACGGGGAGCTCCTACAATGAGCAGTTCTTC
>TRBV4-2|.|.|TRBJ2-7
CASSQNVGESYEQYF
TGTGCCAGCAGCCAGAATGTCGGGGAGTCCTACGAGCAGTACTTC
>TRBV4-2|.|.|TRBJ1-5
CASSDVGGGGYRALNQPQHF
TGTGCCAGCAGCGATGTGGGGGGGGGAGGTTACAGGGCCCTTAATCAGCCCCAGCATTTT
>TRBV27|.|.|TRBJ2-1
CASSLSWAGSNRGNEQFF
TGTGCCAGCAGTTTATCTTGGGCAGGGTCAAACCGTGGCAATGAGCAGTTCTTC
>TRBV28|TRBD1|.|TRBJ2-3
CASSLMDRVRSGAVSTDTQYF
TGTGCCAGCAGTTTAATGGACAGGGTACGGTCGGGCGCGGTTAGCACAGATACGCAGTATTTT
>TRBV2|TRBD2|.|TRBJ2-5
CASSEFRLAGGAETQYF
TGTGCCAGCAGCGAATTCAGACTAGCGGGAGGAGCAGAGACCCAGTACTTC
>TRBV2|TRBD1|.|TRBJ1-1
CASSLWDSDDTEAFF
TGTGCCAGCAGCCTCTGGGACAGCGATGACACTGAAGCTTTCTTT
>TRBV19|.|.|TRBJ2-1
CASSTGLSLAEQFF
TGTGCCAGTAGTACGGGACTCTCCTTAGCGGAGCAGTTCTTC
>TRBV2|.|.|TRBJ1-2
CASKVVESPSLNYGYTF
TGTGCCAGCAAGGTGGTGGAGAGTCCATCGTTAAACTATGGCTACACCTTC
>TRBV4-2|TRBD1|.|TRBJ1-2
CASSPGQGIIDYGYTF
TGTGCCAGCAGCCCTGGACAGGGGATTATAGACTATGGCTACACCTTC
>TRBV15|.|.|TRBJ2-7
CATSRDDSGTYEQYF
TGTGCCACCAGCAGAGATGATAGCGGCACCTACGAGCAGTACTTC
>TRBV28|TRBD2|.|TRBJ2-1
CASSNLAGASYNEQFF
TGTGCCAGCAGTAACCTAGCGGGAGCCTCCTACAATGAGCAGTTCTTC
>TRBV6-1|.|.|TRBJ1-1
CASTRPGQNTEAFF
TGTGCCAGCACCCGACCGGGACAGAACACTGAAGCTTTCTTT
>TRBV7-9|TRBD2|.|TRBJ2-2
CAPDSGSGGELFF
TGTGCCCCGGATAGCGGGAGTGGCGGGGAGCTGTTTTTT
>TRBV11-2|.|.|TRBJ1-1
CASSLDAATEAFF
TGTGCCAGCAGCTTAGATGCGGCCACTGAAGCTTTCTTT
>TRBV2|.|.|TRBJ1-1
CASSPYRARGTEAFF
TGTGCCAGCAGTCCATACAGAGCTCGGGGCACTGAAGCTTTCTTT
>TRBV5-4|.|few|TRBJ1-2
CASTRGGGGYTF
TGTGCCAGCACCCGGGGGGGCGGTGGCTACACCTTC
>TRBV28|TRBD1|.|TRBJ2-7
CASSRDRGPYEQYF
TGTGCCAGCAGTCGTGACAGGGGACCCTACGAGCAGTACTTC
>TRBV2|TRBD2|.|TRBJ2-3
CASSELAGSSDTQYF
TGTGCCAGCAGTGAACTAGCGGGGTCTTCAGATACGCAGTATTTT
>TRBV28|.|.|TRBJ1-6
CASAGMDSPLHF
TGTGCCAGCGCGGGAATGGACTCACCCCTCCACTTT
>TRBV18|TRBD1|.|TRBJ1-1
CGAKGAQNTEAFF
TGTGGCGCAAAGGGGGCGCAGAACACTGAAGCTTTCTTT
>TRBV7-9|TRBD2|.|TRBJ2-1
CASSSRTSGDYNEQFF
TGTGCCAGCAGCTCACGGACTAGCGGAGACTACAATGAGCAGTTCTTC
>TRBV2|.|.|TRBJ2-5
CASSEALGLLIYF
TGTGCCAGCAGTGAAGCGCTCGGCCTACTAATATACTTC
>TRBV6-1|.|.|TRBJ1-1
CASSGRGDTEAFF
TGTGCCAGCAGTGGCCGGGGGGATACTGAAGCTTTCTTT
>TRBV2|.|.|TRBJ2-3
CASRASATSTDTQYF
TGTGCCAGCAGGGCTAGCGCAACTAGCACAGATACGCAGTATTTT
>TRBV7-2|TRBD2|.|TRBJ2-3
CASSHPGAGGTQYF
TGTGCCAGCAGCCACCCAGGTGCGGGAGGAACGCAGTATTTT
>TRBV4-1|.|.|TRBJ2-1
CASMGQGYNEQFF
TGCGCCAGCATGGGTCAGGGGTACAATGAGCAGTTCTTC
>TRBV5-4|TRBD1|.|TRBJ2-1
CASSLGGTGGNEQFF
TGTGCCAGCAGCTTGGGGGGTACAGGGGGGAATGAGCAGTTCTTC
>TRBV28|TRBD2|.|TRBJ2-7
CASQTNQGLAEPYEQYF
TGTGCCAGCCAAACAAATCAAGGACTAGCGGAACCCTACGAGCAGTACTTC
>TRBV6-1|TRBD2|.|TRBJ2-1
CASSEAPSGSDEQFF
TGTGCCAGCAGTGAAGCTCCTAGCGGGAGCGATGAGCAGTTCTTC
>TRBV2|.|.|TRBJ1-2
CASTISRDNGGYTF
TGTGCCAGCACGATCTCCAGGGATAATGGCGGCTACACCTTC
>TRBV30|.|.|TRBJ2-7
CAWSVRSGATEQYF
TGTGCCTGGAGTGTACGATCAGGGGCTACGGAGCAGTACTTC
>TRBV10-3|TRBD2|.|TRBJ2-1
CAISEASGKRNEQFF
TGTGCCATCAGTGAGGCTAGCGGGAAGAGGAATGAGCAGTTCTTC
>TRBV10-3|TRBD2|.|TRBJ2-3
CATGLARTDTQYF
TGTGCCACGGGACTAGCTCGCACAGATACGCAGTATTTT
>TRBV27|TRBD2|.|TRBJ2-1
CASSLPILAGPRSYNEQFF
TGTGCCAGCAGTTTACCCATACTAGCGGGACCTCGATCCTACAATGAGCAGTTCTTC
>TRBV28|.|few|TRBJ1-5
CASSSQTSAVWSQHF
TGTGCCAGCAGTAGCCAGACGAGCGCAGTCTGGTCCCAGCATTTT
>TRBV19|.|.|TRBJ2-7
CASSPGFFGGGGEQYF
TGTGCCAGTAGTCCGGGCTTTTTTGGGGGAGGGGGGGAGCAGTACTTC
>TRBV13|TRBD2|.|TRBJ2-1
CASSLGLAGGEQFF
TGTGCCAGCAGCTTGGGACTAGCCGGGGGTGAGCAGTTCTTC
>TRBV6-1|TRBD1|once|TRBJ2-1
CASSENRVWTGIKGEQFF
TGTGCCAGCAGTGAAAATAGGGTTTGGACAGGGATAAAGGGTGAGCAGTTCTTC